A single sample gave rise to the 21 T cell receptor beta chains below, sequenced in a study of siplizumab effects on memory and regulatory T cells. Profiling relied on immunoSEQ multiplex PCR, and the TCRdb table lists in-frame clones only, not all of them. The sample consists of 75,000 to 100,000 clones, 90% to 95% of them appearing once. Material for sequencing was non-Treg CD4+ T cells sorted from blood. These receptor sequences come from a human donor in good health.

This clone was picked up a small number of times. The chain couples TRBV2 to TRBJ1-4; D is uncertain. V was pared by 7 bases and J by 6 bases, with 15 bases between. This CDR3 has 14 residues. The V gene's germline CDR1 is SNHLY and CDR2 FYNNEI. The CDR3 sequence is CASNKGSGDEKLFF. The CDR3 DNA reads as TGTGCCAGCAATAAAGGGAGCGGGGATGAAAAACTGTTTTTT.

This sequence joins TRBV29-1 and TRBJ2-7; TRBD2 is a possible D gene (7 bases). The CDR3 extends over 15 amino acids. Germline values: CDR1 SQVTM, CDR2 ANQGSEA. The V gene lost 1 base and the J gene lost 7 bases, with 20 bases spanning the gap. CDR3 amino acids: CSVEGREGEGQEQYF. The DNA of the CDR3 is TGCAGCGTTGAAGGGCGCGAGGGGGAGGGCCAGGAGCAGTACTTC.

The CDR3 region is CASSMSWSRGPIGYTF. CDR3 sequence (DNA): TGTGCCAGTAGTATGAGTTGGTCCAGGGGACCTATTGGCTACACCTTC. The chain has TRBV19 and TRBJ1-2; a possible D gene is TRBD1 (6 bases). From germline, CDR1 is LNHDA and CDR2 SQIVND (reference sequence). V lost 3 bases, J lost 7 bases, and 21 bases lay in between. The CDR3 has 16 amino acids.

This rearrangement joins TRBV10-3 to TRBJ2-7, with 8 bases aligning to TRBD1. Germline V gene sequence: CDR1 ENHRY, CDR2 SYGVKD. V lost 8 bases and J lost 6; bases outside the gene matches: 9. The CDR3 runs 13 residues. CDR3 amino acids: CAIAKGQGGEQYF. The DNA of the CDR3 is TGTGCCATCGCTAAAGGACAGGGCGGCGAGCAGTACTTC.

The CDR3 nucleotides are TGCAGCGTTCCGACATCGACTAGCGGGCTATACAATGAGCAGTTCTTC. Protein: CSVPTSTSGLYNEQFF. The rearrangement uses TRBV29-1 and TRBJ2-1, with TRBD2 identical over 10 bases. V lost 5 bases to trimming and J lost 4 bases; unmatched junction nucleotides: 11. There are 16 residues in the CDR3. Germline CDR1 is SQVTM and CDR2 is ANQGSEA.

The chain joins TRBV6-5 to TRBJ1-2; the D is unclear. This CDR3 spans 16 amino acids. Looked up from germline, CDR1 is MNHEY and CDR2 is SVGAGI. Trimming took off 0 bases at V and 7 bases at J, with 18 bases between the two ends. This CDR3 reads CASSYSSKAPPVGYTF. Written as DNA, the CDR3 is TGTGCCAGCAGTTACTCTAGTAAAGCACCTCCGGTTGGCTACACCTTC.

The chain is built from TRBV2 and TRBJ1-2, with D uncertain. Germline-derived CDR1 and CDR2 are SNHLY and FYNNEI. Trimming stripped 7 bases from V and 4 bases from J, with 16 bases between. The CDR3 loop spans 14 amino acids. CDR3 nucleotides: TGTGCCAGCACCCCACAAGCCGTTATCTATGGCTACACCTTC. It yields the protein CASTPQAVIYGYTF.

In its sample, this clone was seen once. The gene calls are TRBV1 and TRBJ2-5; the table's D gene call, TRBD2, was not cross checked with the DNA. The J call may not be correct, given that the DNA end is closer to TRBJ2-7. TRBV1 counts as a pseudogene. The CDR3 is 14 amino acids. CDR3 residues: CTSKTGREGYEQYF. Written as DNA, the CDR3 is TGCACCAGCAAAACGGGGCGGGAGGGGTACGAGCAGTACTTC.

This chain joins TRBV5-1 and TRBJ2-3; tentatively, D is TRBD1 or TRBD2 (6 bases each). The CDR3 has 16 amino acids. The ends were cut back, 4 bases at V and 2 bases at J, with 17 bases in the middle. Germline CDR1 and CDR2: SGHRS and YFSETQ. The CDR3 region has the DNA TGCGCCAGCAGCCTCCCAACGGGGGCGTACACAGATACGCAGTATTTT. Protein product: CASSLPTGAYTDTQYF.

J is TRBJ2-3 and V is TRBV5-1; D gene unclear. The V end was cut by 6 bases, the J end by 6 bases, with 11 bases between. CDR3 length: 12 amino acids. Germline V gene lookup returns CDR1 SGHRS and CDR2 YFSETQ. In DNA, the CDR3 is TGCGCCAGCACCTCTAGTCACGATACGCAGTATTTT. Its protein is CASTSSHDTQYF.

The J gene is TRBJ2-1, the V gene TRBV5-6; D gene unclear. V was shortened by 0 bases and J by 12 bases, with 13 bases between the two germline ends. The germline gives CDR1 SGHDT, CDR2 YYEEEE. The CDR3 is 13 residues long. The CDR3 region has the DNA TGTGCCAGCAGCTTGGACTTGGGGTGGGGGCAGTTCTTC. It specifies CASSLDLGWGQFF.

The rearrangement uses TRBV28 and TRBJ2-7, with 9 bases matching TRBD2. Trimming cost V 3 bases and J 4 bases; bases outside gene matches: 7. The length of the CDR3 is 15 residues. The germline V gene has CDR1 MDHEN and CDR2 SYDVKM. CDR3 DNA: TGTGCCAGCAGTTTCACCGGGACTAGCCTTTACGAGCAGTACTTC. Its protein is CASSFTGTSLYEQYF.

This chain joins TRBV7-8 and TRBJ1-5; D is undetermined. Trimming took 0 bases from V and 7 from J, leaving 13 bases between them. Per germline, CDR1 SGHVS and CDR2 FQNEAQ. CDR3 length: 15 residues. The CDR3 nucleotides are TGTGCCAGCAGCTTAGCGCTGGCAGCCGAACAGCCCCAGCATTTT. It yields the protein CASSLALAAEQPQHF.

The chain joins TRBV29-1 to TRBJ2-7; 10 bases fit TRBD2. Germline V gene data show CDR1 as SQVTM and CDR2 as ANQGSEA. With 5 bases clipped from V and 4 bases from J, the junction kept 17 bases outside the gene matches. This CDR3 region has 17 residues. The CDR3 loop is CSVLTSGIKGGQYEQYF. The CDR3 DNA reads TGCAGCGTTCTTACTAGCGGGATCAAGGGGGGCCAATACGAGCAGTACTTC.

This clone was counted once. The chain has TRBV19 and TRBJ2-5; D not certain. CDR3 length equals 13 residues. Between the trimmed V and J ends, which lost 3 bases and 2 bases, there was a span of 7 bases. The germline V gene encodes CDR1 LNHDA and CDR2 SQIVND (reference sequence). CDR3 nucleotide sequence: TGTGCCAGTAGTATGGTCAGTCAAGAGACCCAGTACTTC. Protein product: CASSMVSQETQYF.

This clone was seen more than once but under ten times. The chain couples TRBV18 to TRBJ1-1; no firm D call. The CDR3 consists of 13 residues. The V end lost 7 bases, the J end lost 1 base, and 10 bases lay between the germline ends. CDR1 is KGHSH, CDR2 LQKENI, per germline. The CDR3 region has the DNA TGTGCCAGCTACGACCAGACGAACACTGAAGCTTTCTTT. Translating it yields CASYDQTNTEAFF.

CDR3 sequence: CASSRDLAYEQYF. Written as DNA, the CDR3 is TGTGCCAGCAGCCGGGACCTCGCCTACGAGCAGTACTTC. V usage is TRBV7-2 and J usage is TRBJ2-7; D is tentatively TRBD1 or TRBD2 (5 bases each). Deletions cut 5 bases from V and 2 bases from J, with 10 bases between. Germline values: CDR1 SGHTA, CDR2 FQGNSA. The CDR3 runs to 13 residues.

This chain uses TRBV19 with TRBJ2-2; D is unresolved. Germline assignment: CDR1 LNHDA and CDR2 SQIVND (reference sequence). V lost 4 bases and J lost 3, with 9 bases in between. The CDR3 runs to 14 residues. CDR3 nucleotide sequence: TGTGCCAGTAGTACCGCCAAGTACACCGGGGAGCTGTTTTTT. Protein sequence: CASSTAKYTGELFF.

This chain links TRBV5-4 with TRBJ1-1; 11 bases fit TRBD1. J lost 0 bases, V lost 4 bases, and 5 bases had no gene match. The CDR3 is 16 residues long. CDR1 is SGHNT and CDR2 is YYREEE in the germline V gene (reference sequence). The CDR3 bases are TGTGCCAGCAGCCGGGGACAGGGGGAGATGAACACTGAAGCTTTCTTT. As protein: CASSRGQGEMNTEAFF.

The V and J genes are TRBV6-6 and TRBJ2-5, with D possibly being TRBD2 (5 bases). Germline V gives CDR1 MNHNY, CDR2 SVGAGI (reference sequence). This CDR3 comprises 13 residues. The ends were cut back, 5 bases at V and 3 bases at J, with 10 bases in the middle. The CDR3 DNA sequence: TGTGCCAGCAGTCGCCGGAGGAAAGAGACCCAGTACTTC. Protein: CASSRRRKETQYF.

This chain joins TRBV19 and TRBJ1-5, with unresolved D. This CDR3 is 14 amino acids long. The V and J ends lost 6 bases and 0 bases respectively, with 9 bases between them. The germline V gene has CDR1 LNHDA and CDR2 SQIVND (reference sequence). CDR3 region: CASSDLYSNQPQHF. Here the CDR3 DNA reads TGTGCCAGTAGCGACCTCTATAGCAATCAGCCCCAGCATTTT.